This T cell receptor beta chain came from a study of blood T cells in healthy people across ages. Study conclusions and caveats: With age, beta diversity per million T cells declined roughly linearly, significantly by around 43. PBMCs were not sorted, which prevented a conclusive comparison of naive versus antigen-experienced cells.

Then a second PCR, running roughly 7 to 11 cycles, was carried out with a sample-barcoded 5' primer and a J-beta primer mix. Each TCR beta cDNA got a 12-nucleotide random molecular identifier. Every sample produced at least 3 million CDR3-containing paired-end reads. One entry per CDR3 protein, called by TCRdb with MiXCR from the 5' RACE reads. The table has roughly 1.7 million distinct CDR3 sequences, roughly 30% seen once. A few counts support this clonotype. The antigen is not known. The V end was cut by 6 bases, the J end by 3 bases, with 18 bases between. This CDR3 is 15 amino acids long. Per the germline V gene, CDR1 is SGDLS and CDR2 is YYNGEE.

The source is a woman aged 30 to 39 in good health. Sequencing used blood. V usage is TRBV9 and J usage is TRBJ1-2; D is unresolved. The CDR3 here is CASNRASSAHYGYTF. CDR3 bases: TGTGCCAGCAACCGGGCCTCATCAGCCCACTATGGCTACACCTTC.